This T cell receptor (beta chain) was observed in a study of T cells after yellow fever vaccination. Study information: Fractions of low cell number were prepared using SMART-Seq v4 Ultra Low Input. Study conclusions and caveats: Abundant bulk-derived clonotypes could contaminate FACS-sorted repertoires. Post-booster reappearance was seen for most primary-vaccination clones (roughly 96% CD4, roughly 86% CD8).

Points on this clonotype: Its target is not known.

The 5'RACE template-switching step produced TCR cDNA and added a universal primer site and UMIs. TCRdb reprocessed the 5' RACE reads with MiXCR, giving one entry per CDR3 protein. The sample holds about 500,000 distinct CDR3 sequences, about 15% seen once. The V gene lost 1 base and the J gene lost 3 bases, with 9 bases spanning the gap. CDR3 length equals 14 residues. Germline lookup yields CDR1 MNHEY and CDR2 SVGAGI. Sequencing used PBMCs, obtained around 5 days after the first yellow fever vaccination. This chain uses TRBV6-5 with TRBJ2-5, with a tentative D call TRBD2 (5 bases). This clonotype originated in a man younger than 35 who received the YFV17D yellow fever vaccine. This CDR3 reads CASSYFGVKETQYF. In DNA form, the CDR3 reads TGTGCCAGCAGTTACTTCGGGGTAAAAGAGACCCAGTACTTC.